This T cell receptor (beta chain) was captured by sequencing in a study of T cells after yellow fever vaccination. General study points: Contamination by abundant bulk-population clonotypes could be present in FACS-sorted repertoires.

MiXCR, run by TCRdb on the 5' RACE reads, gives a single entry per CDR3 protein. There are approximately 550,000 distinct CDR3 sequences in the sample; about 14% occur only once, and over 13% lies in the top ten. CDR3 length: 17 amino acids. CDR1 and CDR2 (germline): LGHNT, FRNRAP. As concerns this clonotype: Its specificity is not known.

This clonotype was obtained from a man younger than 45 who received the YFV17D yellow fever vaccine. This specimen was PBMCs, taken on the day of the yellow fever booster vaccination. The chain links TRBV12-5 to TRBJ2-3; D is unclear. CDR3 protein: CATPQSAAEPLTDTQYF. The CDR3 nucleotides read TGTGCCACCCCCCAGAGCGCGGCGGAACCTCTCACAGATACGCAGTATTTT.